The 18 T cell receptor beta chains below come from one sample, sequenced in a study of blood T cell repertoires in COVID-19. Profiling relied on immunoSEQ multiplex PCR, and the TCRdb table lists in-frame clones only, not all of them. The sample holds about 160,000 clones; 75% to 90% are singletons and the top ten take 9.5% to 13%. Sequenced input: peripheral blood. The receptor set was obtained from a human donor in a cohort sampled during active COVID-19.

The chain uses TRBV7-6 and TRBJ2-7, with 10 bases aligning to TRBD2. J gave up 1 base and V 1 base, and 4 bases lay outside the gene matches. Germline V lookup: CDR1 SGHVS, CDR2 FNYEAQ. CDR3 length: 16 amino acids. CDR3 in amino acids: CASSLGGTSESYEQYF. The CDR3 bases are TGTGCCAGCAGCTTAGGGGGGACTAGCGAGTCCTACGAGCAGTACTTC.

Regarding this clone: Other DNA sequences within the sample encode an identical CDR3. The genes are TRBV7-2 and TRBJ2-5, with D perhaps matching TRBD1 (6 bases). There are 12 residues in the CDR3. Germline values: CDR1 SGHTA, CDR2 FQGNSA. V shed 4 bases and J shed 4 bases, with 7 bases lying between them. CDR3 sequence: CASSWGPETQYF. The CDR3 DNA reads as TGTGCCAGCAGCTGGGGGCCAGAGACCCAGTACTTC.

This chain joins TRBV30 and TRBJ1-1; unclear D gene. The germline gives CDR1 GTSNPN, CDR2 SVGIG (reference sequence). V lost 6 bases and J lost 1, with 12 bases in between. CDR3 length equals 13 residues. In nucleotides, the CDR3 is TGTGCCTGTGTTCCGGGGTCGAACACTGAAGCTTTCTTT. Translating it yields CACVPGSNTEAFF.

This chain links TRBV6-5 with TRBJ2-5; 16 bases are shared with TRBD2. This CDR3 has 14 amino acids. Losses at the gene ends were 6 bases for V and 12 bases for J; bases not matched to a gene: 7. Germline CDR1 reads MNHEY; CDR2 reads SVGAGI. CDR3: CASSGTSGGGRKYF. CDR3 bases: TGTGCCAGCAGCGGGACTAGCGGGGGGGGCCGTAAGTACTTC.

CDR3 region: CASSLYAGSGSEQYF. The CDR3, as DNA: TGTGCCAGCAGCTTATACGCCGGGAGCGGTTCCGAGCAGTACTTC. This chain uses TRBV11-2 with TRBJ2-7; tentative D call: TRBD2 (6 bases). CDR1 and CDR2 from the germline V gene are SGHAT and FQNNGV. Trimming stripped 2 bases from V and 6 bases from J, with 17 bases between. This CDR3 contains 15 residues.

The CDR3 loop reads CASSRPTSGSCYEQYF. The CDR3 coding sequence is TGTGCCAGCAGCCGACCGACTAGCGGGAGTTGCTACGAGCAGTACTTC. V usage is TRBV3-1 (or the pseudogene TRBV3-2) and J usage is TRBJ2-7, with TRBD2 matching 12 bases. CDR1 and CDR2 from the germline V gene are LGHDT and YNNKEL (reference sequence). V lost 4 bases and J lost 3; bases outside the gene matches: 7. The CDR3 has 16 amino acids.

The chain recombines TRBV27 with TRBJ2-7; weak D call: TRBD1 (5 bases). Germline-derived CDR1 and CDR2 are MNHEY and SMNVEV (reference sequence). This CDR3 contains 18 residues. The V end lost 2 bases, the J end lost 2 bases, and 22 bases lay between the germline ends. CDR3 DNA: TGTGCCAGCAGTTTACGGACACCCTCGGAGAGATATCCCTACGAGCAGTACTTC. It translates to CASSLRTPSERYPYEQYF.

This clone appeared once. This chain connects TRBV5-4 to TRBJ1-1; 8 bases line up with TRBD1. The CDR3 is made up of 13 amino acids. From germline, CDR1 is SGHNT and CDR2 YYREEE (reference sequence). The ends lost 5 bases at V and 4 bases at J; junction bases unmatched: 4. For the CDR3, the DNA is TGTGCCAGCAGGACAGGGGCGGGCACTGAAGCTTTCTTT. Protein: CASRTGAGTEAFF.

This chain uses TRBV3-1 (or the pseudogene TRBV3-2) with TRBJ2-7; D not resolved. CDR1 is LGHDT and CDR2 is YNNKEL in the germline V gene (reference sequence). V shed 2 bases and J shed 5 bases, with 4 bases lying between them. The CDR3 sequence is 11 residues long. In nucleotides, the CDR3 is TGTGCCAGCAGCCAAATCAACGAGCAGTACTTC. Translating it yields CASSQINEQYF.

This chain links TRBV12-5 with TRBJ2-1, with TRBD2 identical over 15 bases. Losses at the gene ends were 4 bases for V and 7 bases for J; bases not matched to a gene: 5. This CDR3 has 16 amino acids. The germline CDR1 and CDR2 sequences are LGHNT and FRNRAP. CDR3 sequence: CASGWGTSGRYNEQFF. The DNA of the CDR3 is TGTGCTAGTGGTTGGGGGACTAGCGGGAGGTATAATGAGCAGTTCTTC.

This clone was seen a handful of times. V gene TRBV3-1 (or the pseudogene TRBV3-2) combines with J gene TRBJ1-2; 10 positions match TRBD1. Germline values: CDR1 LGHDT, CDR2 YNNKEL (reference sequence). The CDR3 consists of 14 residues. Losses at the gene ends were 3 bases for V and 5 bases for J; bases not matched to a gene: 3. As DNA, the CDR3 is TGTGCCAGCAGCCAGGGACAGGGGATTTATGGCTACACCTTC. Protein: CASSQGQGIYGYTF.

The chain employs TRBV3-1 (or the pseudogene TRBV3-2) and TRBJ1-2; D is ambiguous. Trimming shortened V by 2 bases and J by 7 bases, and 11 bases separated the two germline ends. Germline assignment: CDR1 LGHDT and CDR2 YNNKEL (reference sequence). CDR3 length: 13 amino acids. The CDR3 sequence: CASSQNRLSGYTF. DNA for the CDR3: TGTGCCAGCAGCCAAAACAGATTGAGTGGCTACACCTTC.

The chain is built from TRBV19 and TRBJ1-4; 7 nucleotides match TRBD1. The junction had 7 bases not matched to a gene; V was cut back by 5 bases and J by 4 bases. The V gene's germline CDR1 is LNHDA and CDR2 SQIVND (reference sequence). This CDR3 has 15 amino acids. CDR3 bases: TGTGCCAGTAGTCCGGGACAGACGGGTAATGAAAAACTGTTTTTT. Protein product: CASSPGQTGNEKLFF.

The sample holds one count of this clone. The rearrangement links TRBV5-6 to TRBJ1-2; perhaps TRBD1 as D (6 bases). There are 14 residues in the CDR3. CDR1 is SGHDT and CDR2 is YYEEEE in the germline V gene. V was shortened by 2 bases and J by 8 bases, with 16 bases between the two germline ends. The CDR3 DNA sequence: TGTGCCAGCAGCTTAAGTGGGGGCGACTTGGGCTACACCTTC. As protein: CASSLSGGDLGYTF.

The CDR3 loop is CSASNIREPEAFF. The CDR3 coding sequence is TGCAGTGCTAGTAATATCAGGGAACCTGAAGCTTTCTTT. This chain connects TRBV20-1 to TRBJ1-1, with D tentatively TRBD1 (5 bases). Germline-derived CDR1 and CDR2 are DFQATT and SNEGSKA (reference sequence). The V end was cut by 3 bases, the J end by 6 bases, with 14 bases between. CDR3 length equals 13 residues.

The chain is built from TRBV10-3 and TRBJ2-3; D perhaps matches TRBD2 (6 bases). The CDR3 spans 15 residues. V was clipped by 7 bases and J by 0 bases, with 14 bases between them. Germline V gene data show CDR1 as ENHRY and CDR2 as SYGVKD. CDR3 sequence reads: CAIMTGGGSTDTQYF. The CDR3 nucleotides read TGTGCCATCATGACCGGGGGTGGAAGCACAGATACGCAGTATTTT.

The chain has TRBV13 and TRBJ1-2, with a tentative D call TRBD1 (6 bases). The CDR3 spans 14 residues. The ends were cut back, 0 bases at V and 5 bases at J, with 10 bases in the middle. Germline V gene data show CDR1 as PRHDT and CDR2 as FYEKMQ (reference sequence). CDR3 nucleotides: TGTGCCAGCAGCTTAGGGGGGGCGGTGTATGGCTACACCTTC. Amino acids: CASSLGGAVYGYTF. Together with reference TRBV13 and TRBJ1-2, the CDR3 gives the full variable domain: AAGVIQSPRHLIKEKRETATLKCYPIPRHDTVYWYQQGPGQDPQFLISFYEKMQSDKGSIPDRFSAQQFSDYHSELNMSSLELGDSALYFCASSLGGAVYGYTFGSGTRLTVV.

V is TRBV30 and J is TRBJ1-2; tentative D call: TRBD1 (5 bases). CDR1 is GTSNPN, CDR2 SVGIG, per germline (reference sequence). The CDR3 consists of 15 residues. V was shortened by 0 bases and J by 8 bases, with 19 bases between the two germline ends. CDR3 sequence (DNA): TGTGCCTGGAGTGTTGGGTTCAGGGCGTCGAGAGGCTACACCTTC. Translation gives CAWSVGFRASRGYTF.